The 20 T cell receptor beta chains listed next were all sequenced from one sample in a study of blood T cell repertoires in COVID-19. Only in-frame clones appear in the TCRdb table, and some are missing; sequencing was by immunoSEQ multiplex PCR. Of some 120,000 clones in the sample, more than 80% were seen once. The source material was peripheral blood. The receptors come from a human donor in a cohort sampled during active COVID-19.

The chain links TRBV7-3 to TRBJ2-6, with D hard to call. This CDR3 spans 15 amino acids. CDR1 and CDR2 from the germline V gene are SGHTA and FQGTGA. The V gene lost 4 bases and the J gene lost 0 bases, with 7 bases spanning the gap. CDR3 in DNA: TGTGCCAGCAGCTCCTGGCCCTCTGGGGCCAACGTCCTGACTTTC. Its translation is CASSSWPSGANVLTF.

The genes are TRBV2 and TRBJ1-1, with 11 bases identical to TRBD1. The germline V gene has CDR1 SNHLY and CDR2 FYNNEI. V gave up 6 bases and J gave up 7 bases; unmatched junction bases: 7. The CDR3 is made up of 14 amino acids. The CDR3 DNA sequence: TGTGCCAGCAGCGGACAGGGGGCGCAGGGTGAAGCTTTCTTT. Translation: CASSGQGAQGEAFF.

This chain uses TRBV7-2 with TRBJ2-7; 8 bases agree with TRBD1. The CDR3 covers 14 residues. CDR1 and CDR2 (germline): SGHTA, FQGNSA. V shed 4 bases, J shed 7 bases, and the junction held 9 bases outside the gene matches. The CDR3 DNA is TGTGCCAGCAGCTCGGACAGGGCTACTTTAGAGCAGTACTTC. Encoded protein: CASSSDRATLEQYF.

This clone has only a few counts. J is TRBJ2-7 and V is TRBV24-1; TRBD2 matches at 14 bases. The CDR3 covers 17 residues. From germline, CDR1 is KGHDR and CDR2 SFDVKD. The J segment lost 0 bases and the V segment lost 3 bases, leaving 3 bases of the junction unmatched. This CDR3 reads CATSDTGTSGSSYEQYF. CDR3 coding DNA: TGTGCCACCAGTGATACCGGGACTAGCGGGAGCTCCTACGAGCAGTACTTC.

V is TRBV2 and J is TRBJ2-1; 7 bases match TRBD2. V dropped 5 bases and J dropped 6; count of bases not matched to a gene: 10. The CDR3 sequence is 15 residues long. Germline lookup yields CDR1 SNHLY and CDR2 FYNNEI. Written as DNA, the CDR3 is TGTGCCAGCAGTATCCTGGGAGGGCCTTCCAATGAGCAGTTCTTC. Encoded protein: CASSILGGPSNEQFF.

This clone came up once. The gene calls are TRBV19 and TRBJ2-2; a possible D gene is TRBD1 (6 bases). Germline assignment: CDR1 LNHDA and CDR2 SQIVND (reference sequence). The length of the CDR3 is 16 residues. Trimming took off 7 bases at V and 0 bases at J, with 15 bases between the two ends. The CDR3 protein is CASKDDRTANTGELFF. CDR3 in DNA: TGTGCCAGTAAAGACGACAGGACGGCGAACACCGGGGAGCTGTTTTTT. The full variable domain, with the rest looked up from reference TRBV19 and TRBJ2-2, is DGGITQSPKYLFRKEGQNVTLSCEQNLNHDAMYWYRQDPGQGLRLIYYSQIVNDFQKGDIAEGYSVSREKKESFPLTVTSAQKNPTAFYLCASKDDRTANTGELFFGEGSRLTVL.

This clone was observed a few times. The chain is built from TRBV7-9 and TRBJ2-5; 9 nucleotides align to TRBD1. The germline V gene has CDR1 SEHNR and CDR2 FQNEAQ (reference sequence). Trimming cost V 5 bases and J 5 bases; bases outside gene matches: 6. The CDR3 spans 14 residues. The CDR3 loop reads CASSAGQGRETQYF. In DNA, the CDR3 is TGTGCCAGCAGCGCGGGACAGGGTCGGGAGACCCAGTACTTC. Full variable domain (missing parts from reference TRBV7-9 and TRBJ2-5): DTGVSQNPRHKITKRGQNVTFRCDPISEHNRLYWYRQTLGQGPEFLTYFQNEAQLEKSRLLSDRFSAERPKGSFSTLEIQRTEQGDSAMYLCASSAGQGRETQYFGPGTRLLVL.

V gene TRBV3-1 (or the pseudogene TRBV3-2) combines with J gene TRBJ2-7, with D maybe TRBD2 (7 bases). This CDR3 region has 17 residues. V was cut by 0 bases and J by 2 bases, with 17 bases left in between. Germline V gene sequence: CDR1 LGHDT, CDR2 YNNKEL (reference sequence). In DNA form, the CDR3 reads TGTGCCAGCAGCCAAGATTGGGGGGGGCGTTCGACCTACGAGCAGTACTTC. Residues: CASSQDWGGRSTYEQYF.

The chain carries TRBV9 and TRBJ2-7, with a possible D match to TRBD1 (6 bases). Trimming took 2 bases from V and 2 from J, leaving 11 bases between them. The CDR3 runs to 14 residues. CDR1 and CDR2 (germline): SGDLS, YYNGEE. Written as DNA, the CDR3 is TGTGCCAGCAGCGTCCGGGACACCCCCTACGAGCAGTACTTC. Its translation is CASSVRDTPYEQYF.

This rearrangement joins TRBV7-8 to TRBJ2-1; 16 positions match TRBD2. CDR3 length: 15 residues. V lost 3 bases to trimming and J lost 7 bases; unmatched junction nucleotides: 0. Germline V gives CDR1 SGHVS, CDR2 FQNEAQ. CDR3 DNA sequence: TGTGCCAGCAGCTTGGGACTAGCGGGAGGGAATGAGCAGTTCTTC. Protein: CASSLGLAGGNEQFF. Looking up the rest from reference TRBV7-8 and TRBJ2-1 gives the full variable domain: GAGVSQSPRYKVAKRGQDVALRCDPISGHVSLFWYQQALGQGPEFLTYFQNEAQLDKSGLPSDRFFAERPEGSVSTLKIQRTQQEDSAVYLCASSLGLAGGNEQFFGPGTRLTVL.

The chain uses TRBV12-3 or TRBV12-4 and TRBJ1-3; no firm D call. Trimming stripped 8 bases from V and 0 bases from J, with 5 bases between. The CDR3 is made up of 12 amino acids. This CDR3 is CASESSGNTIYF. For the CDR3, the DNA is TGTGCCAGCGAGAGCTCTGGAAACACCATATATTTT.

The chain uses TRBV5-4 and TRBJ2-7; 9 bases align to TRBD1. CDR3 size: 15 residues. Trimming removed 3 bases from V and 6 bases from J; junction bases left unmatched: 10. Germline CDR1 SGHNT, CDR2 YYREEE (reference sequence). CDR3 amino acids: CASSSKQGAEAEQYF. The CDR3 nucleotides are TGTGCCAGCAGCTCGAAACAGGGGGCGGAGGCCGAGCAGTACTTC.

This clone came up once. The rearrangement joins TRBV3-1 (or the pseudogene TRBV3-2) to TRBJ2-2; a weak D match, TRBD1 (5 bases). CDR3 length: 16 amino acids. V was clipped by 0 bases and J by 5 bases, with 13 bases between them. Per the germline V gene, CDR1 is LGHDT and CDR2 is YNNKEL (reference sequence). CDR3 sequence: CASSQDFGQITGELFF. DNA for the CDR3: TGTGCCAGCAGCCAAGATTTCGGACAAATAACCGGGGAGCTGTTTTTT.

This chain joins TRBV28 and TRBJ2-7; TRBD2 matches at 14 bases. The ends lost 5 bases at V and 6 bases at J; junction bases unmatched: 6. The CDR3 runs 15 residues. Germline CDR1 is MDHEN and CDR2 is SYDVKM. DNA of the CDR3: TGTGCCAGCAGTCGGGGACTAGCGGGAGTCTCCGAGCAGTACTTC. Protein sequence: CASSRGLAGVSEQYF.

The rearrangement joins TRBV18 to TRBJ1-5; weak D call: TRBD1 (5 bases). This CDR3 contains 16 residues. Germline V gene data show CDR1 as KGHSH and CDR2 as LQKENI. V dropped 0 bases and J dropped 1 base, with 10 bases sitting between them. CDR3 amino acids: CASSPPSGGSNQPQHF. The CDR3 bases are TGTGCCAGCTCACCACCGTCTGGGGGGAGCAATCAGCCCCAGCATTTT.

The chain employs TRBV27 and TRBJ2-2; D call uncertain. Germline V lookup: CDR1 MNHEY, CDR2 SMNVEV (reference sequence). V was pared by 6 bases and J by 0 bases, with 11 bases between. The CDR3 is 15 amino acids. The CDR3 DNA reads as TGTGCCAGCAGAAGCGTGCCAGCGAACACCGGGGAGCTGTTTTTT. Translation: CASRSVPANTGELFF.

The chain carries TRBV27 and TRBJ1-2; D unresolved. The CDR3 covers 12 residues. V lost 9 bases and J 6 bases, leaving 14 bases between the germline ends. CDR1 is MNHEY and CDR2 is SMNVEV in the germline V gene (reference sequence). The DNA of the CDR3 is TGTGCCAGGACCAACACGGAGGATGGCTACACCTTC. The encoded protein is CARTNTEDGYTF.

The chain combines TRBV7-3 with TRBJ2-1, with 7 bases identical to TRBD2. The CDR3 has 15 residues. CDR1 is SGHTA, CDR2 FQGTGA, per germline. Trimming removed 5 bases from V and 0 bases from J; junction bases left unmatched: 4. CDR3: CASSPGTISYNEQFF. The CDR3 coding sequence is TGTGCCAGCAGCCCCGGGACTATCTCCTACAATGAGCAGTTCTTC.

This clone was recorded only once. V usage is TRBV19 and J usage is TRBJ2-1, with 9 nucleotides matching TRBD1. V lost 7 bases, J lost 8 bases, and 12 bases stayed unmatched. There are 15 residues in the CDR3. Germline CDR1 is LNHDA and CDR2 is SQIVND (reference sequence). DNA of the CDR3: TGTGCCAGTACCCTAAGGGACAGGGTACGAGATGAGCAGTTCTTC. This translates into CASTLRDRVRDEQFF. Supplemented by reference TRBV19 and TRBJ2-1, the full variable domain reads DGGITQSPKYLFRKEGQNVTLSCEQNLNHDAMYWYRQDPGQGLRLIYYSQIVNDFQKGDIAEGYSVSREKKESFPLTVTSAQKNPTAFYLCASTLRDRVRDEQFFGPGTRLTVL.

V and J are TRBV6-5 and TRBJ2-7; 8 nucleotides line up with TRBD2. The germline V gene has CDR1 MNHEY and CDR2 SVGAGI. CDR3 length: 13 residues. The ends lost 8 bases at V and 3 bases at J; junction bases unmatched: 6. This CDR3 reads CASRTLAVYEQYF. Here the CDR3 DNA reads TGTGCCAGCCGGACACTAGCGGTCTACGAGCAGTACTTC.